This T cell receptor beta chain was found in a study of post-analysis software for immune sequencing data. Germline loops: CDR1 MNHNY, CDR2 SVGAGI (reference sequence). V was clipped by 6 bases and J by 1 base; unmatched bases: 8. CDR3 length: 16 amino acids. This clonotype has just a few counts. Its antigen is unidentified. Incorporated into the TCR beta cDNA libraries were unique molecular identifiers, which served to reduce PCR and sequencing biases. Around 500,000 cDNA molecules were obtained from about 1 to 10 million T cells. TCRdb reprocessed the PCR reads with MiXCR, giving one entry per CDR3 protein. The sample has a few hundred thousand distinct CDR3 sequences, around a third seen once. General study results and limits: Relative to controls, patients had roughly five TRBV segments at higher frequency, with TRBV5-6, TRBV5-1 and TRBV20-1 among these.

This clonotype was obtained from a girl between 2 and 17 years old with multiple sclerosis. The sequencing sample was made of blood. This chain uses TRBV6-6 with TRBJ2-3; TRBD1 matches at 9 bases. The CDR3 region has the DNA TGTGCCAGCAGCCTGGGACAGGGATTGGGCACAGATACGCAGTATTTT. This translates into CASSLGQGLGTDTQYF.